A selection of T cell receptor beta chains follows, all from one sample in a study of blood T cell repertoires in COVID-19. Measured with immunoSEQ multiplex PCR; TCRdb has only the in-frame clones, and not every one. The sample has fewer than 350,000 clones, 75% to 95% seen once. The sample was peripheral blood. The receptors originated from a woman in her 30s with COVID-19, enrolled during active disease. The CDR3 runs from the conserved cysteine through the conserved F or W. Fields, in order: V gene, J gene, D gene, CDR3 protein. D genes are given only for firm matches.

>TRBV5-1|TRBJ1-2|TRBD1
CASSFAPWTGATKANYGYTF
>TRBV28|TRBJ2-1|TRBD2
CVVGGSYNEQFF
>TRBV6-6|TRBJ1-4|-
CASRSQESNEKLFF
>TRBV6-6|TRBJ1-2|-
CASAPRAQGNYGYTF
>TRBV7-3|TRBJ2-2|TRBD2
CASSFHSGGNTGELFF
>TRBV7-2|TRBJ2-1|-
CASSIAGYNEQFF
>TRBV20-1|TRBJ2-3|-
CSASIFRSTDTQYF
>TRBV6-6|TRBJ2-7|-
CASSYTREFHEQYF
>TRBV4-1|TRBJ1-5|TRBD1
CASSLQGAGQPQHF
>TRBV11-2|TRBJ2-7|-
CASSLGVDFSYEQYF
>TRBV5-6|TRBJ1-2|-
CASTIPGTSDGYTF
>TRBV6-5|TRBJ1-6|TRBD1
CASSYRTGPNSPLHF
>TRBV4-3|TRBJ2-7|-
CASSQGRTHIYEQYF
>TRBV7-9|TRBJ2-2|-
CASTTRRGQSLAGELFF
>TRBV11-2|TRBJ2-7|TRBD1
CASSGRGRGRYEQYF
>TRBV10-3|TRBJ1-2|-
CAISTGNYGYTF
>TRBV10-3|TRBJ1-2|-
CAISEGVNTNYGYTF
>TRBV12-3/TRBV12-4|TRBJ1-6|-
CASSLFRDSPLHF